This entry lists 25 T cell receptor beta chains sequenced from one sample in a study of blood T cell repertoires in COVID-19. Only in-frame clones appear in the TCRdb table, and some are missing; sequencing was by immunoSEQ multiplex PCR. The profile shows roughly 150,000 clones, roughly nine tenths of them singletons. Sequenced: peripheral blood. These TCRs come from a man between 60 and 75 years old with active or convalescent COVID-19.

The rearrangement joins TRBV27 to TRBJ1-1, with 10 bases fitting TRBD1. The ends lost 10 bases at V and 4 bases at J; junction bases unmatched: 9. From germline, CDR1 is MNHEY and CDR2 SMNVEV (reference sequence). The CDR3 spans 14 residues. As DNA, the CDR3 is TGTGCCACCCGGGACAGGGGCGTAAGCACTGAAGCTTTCTTT. Translating it yields CATRDRGVSTEAFF.

The chain joins TRBV6-4 to TRBJ1-5; weak D call: TRBD1 (5 bases). Trimming cost V 4 bases and J 4 bases, with 8 bases left between them. CDR1 MRHNA and CDR2 SNTAGT come from the germline V gene. The CDR3 extends over 13 amino acids. In DNA form, the CDR3 reads TGTGCCAGCAGTGTGGGGGGAAATCAGCCCCAGCATTTT. The encoded protein is CASSVGGNQPQHF.

The chain carries TRBV2 and TRBJ2-7; 9 bases fit TRBD1. The CDR3 contains 17 residues. Germline V gene data show CDR1 as SNHLY and CDR2 as FYNNEI. V gave up 1 base and J gave up 4 bases; unmatched junction bases: 11. The CDR3 nucleotides are TGTGCCAGCAGTGAAGAGCTGACAGGGGGGTCGGGTTACGAGCAGTACTTC. This gives the protein CASSEELTGGSGYEQYF.

The chain has TRBV7-8 and TRBJ2-5, with TRBD2 identical over 14 bases. Germline V lookup: CDR1 SGHVS, CDR2 FQNEAQ. The V and J ends lost 8 bases and 5 bases, in that order; junction bases with no gene match: 19. The CDR3 runs to 19 residues. CDR3 loop: CASLHGRLAGGPALETQYF. The CDR3 DNA reads TGTGCCAGCCTGCATGGTCGACTAGCGGGGGGGCCAGCTTTGGAGACCCAGTACTTC.

This clone was picked up one time. V and J are TRBV11-2 and TRBJ2-3, with 7 bases that match TRBD2. The CDR3 runs to 18 residues. V trimming: 3 bases; J trimming: 4 bases; junction bases outside the gene matches: 16. From germline, CDR1 is SGHAT and CDR2 FQNNGV. CDR3 bases: TGTGCCAGCAGCTTCACTTACCTTGGGACTGGGAGGGCAGATACGCAGTATTTT. Protein product: CASSFTYLGTGRADTQYF.

The V and J genes are TRBV4-1 and TRBJ1-5; D not resolved. CDR1 and CDR2 from the germline V gene are MGHRA and YSYEKL. Trimming shortened V by 3 bases and J by 0 bases, and 12 bases separated the two germline ends. The CDR3 is 16 amino acids. The CDR3 DNA follows: TGCGCCAGCAGCCACCGAAACGGGGATAGCAATCAGCCCCAGCATTTT. This codes for CASSHRNGDSNQPQHF.

This sequence joins TRBV5-1 and TRBJ2-7; tentatively, D is TRBD1 (6 bases). Germline CDR1 is SGHRS and CDR2 is YFSETQ. The CDR3 consists of 14 residues. V dropped 4 bases and J dropped 3 bases, with 14 bases sitting between them. In DNA, the CDR3 is TGCGCCAGCAGCAGACGGGACACCAACTACGAGCAGTACTTC. Translated, it gives CASSRRDTNYEQYF. The variable domain in full, with the rest retrieved from reference TRBV5-1 and TRBJ2-7, is KAGVTQTPRYLIKTRGQQVTLSCSPISGHRSVSWYQQTPGQGLQFLFEYFSETQRNKGNFPGRFSGRQFSNSRSEMNVSTLELGDSALYLCASSRRDTNYEQYFGPGTRLTVT.

The chain combines TRBV6-6 with TRBJ1-5; 11 nucleotides align to TRBD1. Germline assignment: CDR1 MNHNY and CDR2 SVGAGI (reference sequence). The CDR3 has 17 residues. With 5 bases clipped from V and 4 bases from J, the junction kept 10 bases outside the gene matches. The CDR3 DNA follows: TGTGCCAGCAGTCAGGGATACGGGACAGGGGGTAATCAGCCCCAGCATTTT. This gives the protein CASSQGYGTGGNQPQHF.

This clone has only one observation. The CDR3 nucleotides read TGCGCCAGCAGCCCAAGCCTTTTGGGGGCGTCCTACGAGCAGTACTTC. This sequence encodes CASSPSLLGASYEQYF. V gene TRBV5-1 combines with J gene TRBJ2-7, with D perhaps TRBD1 (6 bases). The CDR3 totals 16 residues. The germline CDR1 and CDR2 sequences are SGHRS and YFSETQ. The germline V and J ends were trimmed by 4 bases and 1 base, with 18 bases remaining between them. The full variable domain, in which reference TRBV5-1 and TRBJ2-7 provide the parts outside the CDR3, is KAGVTQTPRYLIKTRGQQVTLSCSPISGHRSVSWYQQTPGQGLQFLFEYFSETQRNKGNFPGRFSGRQFSNSRSEMNVSTLELGDSALYLCASSPSLLGASYEQYFGPGTRLTVT.

The V and J genes are TRBV5-1 and TRBJ1-3; D is perhaps TRBD1 (6 bases). The V gene's germline CDR1 is SGHRS and CDR2 YFSETQ. The CDR3 is 18 amino acids. V gave up 1 base and J gave up 0 bases, with 17 bases separating them. The CDR3 region is CASSLLPLTGLSGNTIYF. CDR3 nucleotide sequence: TGCGCCAGCAGCTTGTTACCACTTACAGGGCTCTCTGGAAACACCATATATTTT.

The rearrangement joins TRBV27 to TRBJ2-2, with TRBD1 matching 7 bases. Germline V CDR1 and CDR2: MNHEY, SMNVEV (reference sequence). The CDR3 is 15 amino acids. The J segment lost 3 bases and the V segment lost 6 bases, leaving 7 bases of the junction unmatched. CDR3: CASRRDRADTGELFF. DNA of the CDR3: TGTGCCAGCAGAAGAGACAGGGCCGACACCGGGGAGCTGTTTTTT.

This clone was detected once. The V gene is TRBV7-2, the J gene TRBJ1-6; 8 positions match TRBD1. This CDR3 is 17 amino acids long. Germline values: CDR1 SGHTA, CDR2 FQGNSA. V was pared by 1 base and J by 5 bases, with 7 bases of the junction left unmatched. The CDR3 loop is CASSLVAGGFNNSPLHF. The CDR3 bases are TGTGCCAGCAGCTTAGTCGCAGGGGGCTTTAATAATTCACCCCTCCACTTT.

This chain uses TRBV4-1 with TRBJ2-5; 7 bases line up with TRBD2. This CDR3 comprises 18 residues. CDR1 is MGHRA, CDR2 YSYEKL, per germline. Losses at the gene ends were 0 bases for V and 1 base for J; bases not matched to a gene: 11. Here the CDR3 reads CASSQEAASSGFQETQYF. The CDR3 nucleotides are TGCGCCAGCAGCCAAGAGGCGGCATCTAGCGGCTTCCAAGAGACCCAGTACTTC.

The chain has TRBV19 and TRBJ1-1, with D unclear. Trimming removed 3 bases from V and 0 bases from J, with 8 bases in between. The CDR3 loop spans 14 amino acids. Germline V lookup: CDR1 LNHDA, CDR2 SQIVND (reference sequence). DNA for the CDR3: TGTGCCAGTAGTATCGTTCCTGTGAACACTGAAGCTTTCTTT. It codes for CASSIVPVNTEAFF.

The rearrangement joins TRBV6-1 to TRBJ2-5, with TRBD1 matching over 7 bases. The CDR3 totals 16 residues. The ends lost 2 bases at V and 1 base at J; junction bases unmatched: 7. Germline CDR1 MNHNS, CDR2 SASEGT. The CDR3 region has the DNA TGTGCCAGCAGTGAAAACAGGGGAATAGTCCAAGAGACCCAGTACTTC. Amino acid sequence: CASSENRGIVQETQYF.

The chain combines TRBV5-1 with TRBJ2-1, with TRBD1 as a possible D gene (5 bases). Trimming shortened V by 3 bases and J by 7 bases, and 14 bases separated the two germline ends. Per germline, CDR1 SGHRS and CDR2 YFSETQ. The CDR3 has 14 residues. CDR3 nucleotides: TGCGCCAGCAGCTCGGAAGCAGGGATGAATGAGCAGTTCTTC. Its protein product is CASSSEAGMNEQFF.

The V gene is TRBV6-5, the J gene TRBJ2-7; D is perhaps TRBD2 (6 bases). The CDR3 runs 14 residues. Deletions cut 6 bases from V and 2 bases from J, with 14 bases between. Germline V gene lookup returns CDR1 MNHEY and CDR2 SVGAGI. CDR3 region: CASSKGGATYEQYF. As DNA, the CDR3 is TGTGCCAGCAGCAAGGGCGGGGCCACCTACGAGCAGTACTTC.

The V call is TRBV4-1, the J call TRBJ2-1, with D perhaps matching TRBD2 (6 bases). CDR1 and CDR2 from the germline V gene are MGHRA and YSYEKL. This CDR3 contains 14 residues. Trimming shortened V by 3 bases and J by 3 bases, and 9 bases separated the two germline ends. CDR3: CASSHGGLYNEQFF. CDR3 nucleotides: TGCGCCAGCAGCCACGGGGGACTCTACAATGAGCAGTTCTTC.

The chain employs TRBV9 and TRBJ1-4; TRBD1 might be the D (5 bases). Trimming shortened V by 0 bases and J by 0 bases, and 9 bases separated the two germline ends. The CDR3 covers 16 residues. Germline CDR1 SGDLS, CDR2 YYNGEE. The CDR3 region is CASSVVPGATNEKLFF. The CDR3 nucleotides read TGTGCCAGCAGCGTAGTCCCGGGGGCAACTAATGAAAAACTGTTTTTT.

This clone has a handful of counts. The chain is built from TRBV7-9 and TRBJ2-7; 7 bases match TRBD2. This CDR3 has 18 amino acids. V lost 2 bases and J lost 4; bases outside the gene matches: 17. Germline-derived CDR1 and CDR2 are SEHNR and FQNEAQ (reference sequence). The CDR3 DNA reads as TGTGCCAGCAGCTTACCTGGGACGGGAGGAGTCAGTTGGTACGAGCAGTACTTC. It codes for CASSLPGTGGVSWYEQYF.

The chain joins TRBV20-1 to TRBJ1-2, with D possibly TRBD1 on 6 matching bases. The CDR3 has 14 residues. Germline V gene sequence: CDR1 DFQATT, CDR2 SNEGSKA (reference sequence). Trimming took off 3 bases at V and 4 bases at J, with 15 bases between the two ends. The CDR3 reads CSASQEQGSYGYTF. The CDR3 DNA sequence: TGCAGTGCTAGTCAAGAGCAGGGGTCCTATGGCTACACCTTC.

V is TRBV5-1 and J is TRBJ1-2; tentatively, D is TRBD1 (6 bases). This CDR3 has 14 residues. V lost 0 bases to trimming and J lost 6 bases, with 12 bases between them. Germline CDR1 reads SGHRS; CDR2 reads YFSETQ. As DNA, the CDR3 is TGCGCCAGCAGCTTGGAAGGGGGTTTGGATGGCTACACCTTC. Residues: CASSLEGGLDGYTF.

The chain couples TRBV12-3 or TRBV12-4 to TRBJ2-1; D is unresolved. The CDR3 is made up of 12 amino acids. Between the trimmed V and J ends, which lost 3 bases and 8 bases, there was a span of 8 bases. The CDR3 DNA reads as TGTGCCAGCAGTTTTAGCCTCGATGAGCAGTTCTTC. Amino acid sequence: CASSFSLDEQFF.

This chain joins TRBV5-1 and TRBJ2-1; 11 nucleotides align to TRBD2. This CDR3 contains 17 residues. V shed 4 bases and J 6 bases; nucleotides not matched to a gene: 12. The germline V gene encodes CDR1 SGHRS and CDR2 YFSETQ. The CDR3 bases are TGCGCCAGCAGCGACCACGGGACTAGCGGAGCCTTCAATGAGCAGTTCTTC. As protein: CASSDHGTSGAFNEQFF.

This clone was seen a handful of times. CDR3 coding DNA: TGTGCCAGCTCATCACGAGGGACAGCATATGGCTACACCTTC. This gives the protein CASSSRGTAYGYTF. The chain is built from TRBV18 and TRBJ1-2; 7 bases are a match to TRBD1. CDR3 size: 14 residues. The ends lost 5 bases at V and 5 bases at J; junction bases unmatched: 8. Germline assignment: CDR1 KGHSH and CDR2 LQKENI.